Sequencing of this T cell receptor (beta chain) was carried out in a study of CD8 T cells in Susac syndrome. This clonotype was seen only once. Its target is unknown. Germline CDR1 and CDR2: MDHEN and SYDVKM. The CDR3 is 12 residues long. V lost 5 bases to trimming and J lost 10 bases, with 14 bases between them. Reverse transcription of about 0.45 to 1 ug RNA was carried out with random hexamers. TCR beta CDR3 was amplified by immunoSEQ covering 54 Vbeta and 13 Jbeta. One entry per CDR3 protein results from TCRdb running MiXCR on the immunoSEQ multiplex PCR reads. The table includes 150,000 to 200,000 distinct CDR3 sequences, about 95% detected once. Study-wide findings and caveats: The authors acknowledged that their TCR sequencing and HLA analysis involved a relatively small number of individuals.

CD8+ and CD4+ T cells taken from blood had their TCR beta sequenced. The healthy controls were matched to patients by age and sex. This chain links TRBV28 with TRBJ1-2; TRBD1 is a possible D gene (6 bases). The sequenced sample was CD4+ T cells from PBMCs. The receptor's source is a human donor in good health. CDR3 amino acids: CASSTLTGYYTF. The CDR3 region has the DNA TGTGCCAGCAGTACCCTGACAGGCTACTACACCTTC.